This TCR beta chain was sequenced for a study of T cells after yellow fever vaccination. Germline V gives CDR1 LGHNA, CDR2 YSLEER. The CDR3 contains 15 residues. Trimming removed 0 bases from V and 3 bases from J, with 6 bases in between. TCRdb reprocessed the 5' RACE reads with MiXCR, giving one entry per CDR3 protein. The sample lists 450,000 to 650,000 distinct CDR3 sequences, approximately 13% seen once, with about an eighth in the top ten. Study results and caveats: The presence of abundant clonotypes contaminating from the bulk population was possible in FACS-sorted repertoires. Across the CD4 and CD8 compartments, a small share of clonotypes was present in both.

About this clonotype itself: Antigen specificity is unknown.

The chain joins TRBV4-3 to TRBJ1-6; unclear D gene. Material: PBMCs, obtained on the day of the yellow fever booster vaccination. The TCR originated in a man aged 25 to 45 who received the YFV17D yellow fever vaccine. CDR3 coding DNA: TGCGCCAGCAGCCAAGAAGCAGGCTATAATTCACCCCTCCACTTT. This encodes CASSQEAGYNSPLHF.